The 21 T cell receptor beta chains below all came from one sample that was sequenced in a study of T cell responses to AZD1222 COVID-19 vaccine. The assay was immunoSEQ multiplex PCR, and TCRdb's table has in-frame clones only and misses some. Of about 180,000 clones listed, roughly 88% are singletons. This specimen was peripheral blood, taken on day 0 of AZD1222 vaccination. Source of these receptors: an adult in good health.

This chain connects TRBV5-1 to TRBJ2-2; D not certain. Trimming shortened V by 7 bases and J by 4 bases, and 14 bases separated the two germline ends. Germline V gene data show CDR1 as SGHRS and CDR2 as YFSETQ. This CDR3 has 14 amino acids. This CDR3 is CASGLGSRTGELFF. CDR3 nucleotides: TGCGCCAGCGGGTTGGGGTCCCGCACCGGGGAGCTGTTTTTT.

A few counts support this clone. The rearrangement links TRBV4-1 to TRBJ1-5; TRBD1 agrees at 8 bases. CDR3 length equals 13 residues. The germline CDR1 and CDR2 sequences are MGHRA and YSYEKL. V lost 5 bases, J lost 4 bases, and 1 base stayed unmatched. CDR3 sequence reads: CASSGQGNQPQHF. CDR3 DNA: TGCGCCAGCAGCGGACAGGGTAATCAGCCCCAGCATTTT.

The chain carries TRBV4-2 and TRBJ1-3; perhaps TRBD1 as D (5 bases). In germline, CDR1 is LGHNA, CDR2 YNFKEQ. The V end lost 1 base, the J end lost 2 bases, and 12 bases lay between the germline ends. The CDR3 sequence is 16 residues long. In nucleotides, the CDR3 is TGTGCCAGCAGCCAAGGGGTTGGGGGTCCTGGAAACACCATATATTTT. It specifies CASSQGVGGPGNTIYF.

The chain is built from TRBV7-3 and TRBJ2-7; 8 nucleotides line up with TRBD1. The germline gives CDR1 SGHTA, CDR2 FQGTGA. V shed 6 bases and J 5 bases; nucleotides not matched to a gene: 3. This CDR3 region has 12 residues. The CDR3 region is CASSDRGNEQYF. CDR3 nucleotide sequence: TGTGCCAGCAGTGACAGGGGCAACGAGCAGTACTTC.

The rearrangement links TRBV9 to TRBJ2-7; 7 nucleotides agree with TRBD1. There are 14 residues in the CDR3. The germline gives CDR1 SGDLS, CDR2 YYNGEE. J gave up 4 bases and V 7 bases, and 11 bases lay outside the gene matches. CDR3 residues: CASSVGTDFYEQYF. CDR3 DNA: TGTGCCAGCTCCGTGGGGACAGATTTTTACGAGCAGTACTTC.

The rearrangement joins TRBV9 to TRBJ1-3, with D unresolved. The CDR3 spans 18 residues. Trimming took off 0 bases at V and 2 bases at J, with 18 bases between the two ends. The germline V gene has CDR1 SGDLS and CDR2 YYNGEE. CDR3 protein: CASSVDGGLRKAGNTIYF. In DNA form, the CDR3 reads TGTGCCAGCAGCGTAGACGGCGGCCTCCGAAAGGCTGGAAACACCATATATTTT.

The V call is TRBV4-3, the J call TRBJ2-3; D uncertain. The CDR3 is 16 residues long. V lost 1 base, J lost 2 bases, and 13 bases lay in between. The germline gives CDR1 LGHNA, CDR2 YSLEER. CDR3 sequence (DNA): TGCGCCAGCAGCCAAGGACCAAGAACGGCCACAGATACGCAGTATTTT. Amino acids: CASSQGPRTATDTQYF.

The genes are TRBV13 and TRBJ1-1, with 8 nucleotides matching TRBD1. The CDR3 has 17 amino acids. Germline-derived CDR1 and CDR2 are PRHDT and FYEKMQ (reference sequence). The V segment lost 4 bases and the J segment 1 base; nucleotides outside the gene matches: 11. CDR3 region: CASSSAQGARTNTEAFF. The CDR3 nucleotides read TGTGCCAGCAGCTCAGCCCAGGGGGCGCGAACGAACACTGAAGCTTTCTTT.

With respect to this clone: This CDR3 is also generated by other DNA sequences in the sample. This chain links TRBV5-1 with TRBJ1-1; a possible D gene is TRBD1 (6 bases). Germline V gene data show CDR1 as SGHRS and CDR2 as YFSETQ. The CDR3 extends over 14 amino acids. Trimming took 0 bases from V and 7 from J, leaving 13 bases between them. This CDR3 reads CASSLGAGAHEAFF. The CDR3 DNA reads as TGCGCCAGCAGCTTGGGGGCAGGGGCACATGAAGCTTTCTTT.

This clone was seen a handful of times. CDR3 in DNA: TGTGCCTGGAGTACCTTCCCCGGGACAGGCGGGAAAGCTTTCTTT. Translation: CAWSTFPGTGGKAFF. The V and J genes are TRBV30 and TRBJ1-1, with 8 bases matching TRBD1. The CDR3 is made up of 15 amino acids. The germline V gene has CDR1 GTSNPN and CDR2 SVGIG (reference sequence). J lost 9 bases, V lost 2 bases, and 14 bases had no gene match. The whole variable domain, filled in from reference TRBV30 and TRBJ1-1, reads SQTIHQWPATLVQPVGSPLSLECTVEGTSNPNLYWYRQAAGRGLQLLFYSVGIGQISSEVPQNLSASRPQDRQFILSSKKLLLSDSGFYLCAWSTFPGTGGKAFFGQGTRLTVV.

The gene calls are TRBV6-5 and TRBJ2-1, with a weak D call TRBD1 (6 bases). Germline V lookup: CDR1 MNHEY, CDR2 SVGAGI. V lost 6 bases and J lost 8, with 14 bases in between. The CDR3 has 13 amino acids. The CDR3 loop is CASRPGQLDEQFF. In DNA, the CDR3 is TGTGCCAGCAGACCCGGACAGCTGGATGAGCAGTTCTTC.

This chain uses TRBV2 with TRBJ1-5; no reliable D call. The germline V gene has CDR1 SNHLY and CDR2 FYNNEI. CDR3 length equals 12 residues. Trimming left V 3 bases short and J 5 bases short, with 5 bases between. CDR3 nucleotide sequence: TGTGCCAGCAGTGAGAGCCATCAGCCCCAGCATTTT. It yields the protein CASSESHQPQHF.

The gene calls are TRBV5-4 and TRBJ1-1; 8 positions agree with TRBD1. The trim removed 4 bases at V and 0 bases at J, leaving 5 bases unmatched. Germline CDR1 and CDR2: SGHNT and YYREEE (reference sequence). The CDR3 sequence is 15 residues long. The CDR3 bases are TGTGCCAGCAGCCCGAACAGGGGGTTGAACACTGAAGCTTTCTTT. This gives the protein CASSPNRGLNTEAFF.

The rearrangement uses TRBV7-2 and TRBJ1-2; TRBD1 aligns across 11 bases. Germline loops: CDR1 SGHTA, CDR2 FQGNSA. The CDR3 length is 15 residues. Trimming took 5 bases from V and 6 from J; bases not matched to a gene: 8. CDR3 in DNA: TGTGCCAGCAGCCCGGACAGGGGGCGACGTGATGGCTACACCTTC. Translation: CASSPDRGRRDGYTF. Full variable domain (missing parts from reference TRBV7-2 and TRBJ1-2): GAGVSQSPSNKVTEKGKDVELRCDPISGHTALYWYRQSLGQGLEFLIYFQGNSAPDKSGLPSDRFSAERTGGSVSTLTIQRTQQEDSAVYLCASSPDRGRRDGYTFGSGTRLTVV.

This clone was seen more than once but under ten times. J is TRBJ2-2 and V is TRBV27; the match to TRBD2 covers 8 bases. The trim removed 5 bases at V and 4 bases at J, leaving 3 bases unmatched. The CDR3 has 14 amino acids. Germline CDR1 MNHEY, CDR2 SMNVEV (reference sequence). In nucleotides, the CDR3 is TGTGCCAGCAGTACCCGGGGGGGCACCGGGGAGCTGTTTTTT. It specifies CASSTRGGTGELFF.

A few counts support this clone. V is TRBV11-2 and J is TRBJ1-3; TRBD1 matches 8 bases. The CDR3 loop spans 14 amino acids. Germline assignment: CDR1 SGHAT and CDR2 FQNNGV. J gave up 0 bases and V 8 bases, and 3 bases lay outside the gene matches. The CDR3 protein is CASQGAISGNTIYF. In nucleotides, the CDR3 is TGTGCCAGCCAGGGGGCCATCTCTGGAAACACCATATATTTT.

The chain uses TRBV7-9 and TRBJ1-6; 9 nucleotides align to TRBD1. V trimming: 5 bases; J trimming: 11 bases; junction bases outside the gene matches: 10. Germline CDR1 reads SEHNR; CDR2 reads FQNEAQ (reference sequence). The CDR3 has 15 amino acids. CDR3 bases: TGTGCCAGCAGCCCCCTCGGGACAGGGAGGCCACCCCTCCACTTT. Its translation: CASSPLGTGRPPLHF.

The J gene is TRBJ2-7, the V gene TRBV7-9; D might be TRBD2 (5 bases). The CDR3 spans 14 residues. The ends were cut back, 4 bases at V and 3 bases at J, with 13 bases in the middle. Per germline, CDR1 SEHNR and CDR2 FQNEAQ (reference sequence). CDR3 nucleotide sequence: TGTGCCAGCAGCTCGACCGGGGTTTACTACGAGCAGTACTTC. It translates to CASSSTGVYYEQYF.

The chain has TRBV7-2 and TRBJ1-4; D is ambiguous. From germline, CDR1 is SGHTA and CDR2 FQGNSA. Trimming removed 1 base at V and 2 bases at J, with 5 bases between. The CDR3 extends over 14 amino acids. CDR3 sequence: CASSLGFTNEKLFF. The CDR3 DNA is TGTGCCAGCAGCTTAGGATTCACTAATGAAAAACTGTTTTTT.

This chain uses TRBV2 with TRBJ2-5; D is undetermined. CDR1 SNHLY and CDR2 FYNNEI come from the germline V gene. With 7 bases removed from V and 5 bases from J, the gap between germline ends came to 14 bases. CDR3 length: 13 residues. The CDR3 spells CASKERLGETQYF. Here the CDR3 DNA reads TGTGCCAGCAAAGAGAGACTCGGCGAGACCCAGTACTTC.

The chain links TRBV5-8 to TRBJ2-1; 7 positions agree with TRBD2. Germline V gene lookup returns CDR1 SGHTS and CDR2 YDEGEE. V lost 0 bases to trimming and J lost 3 bases; unmatched junction nucleotides: 3. This CDR3 is 15 amino acids long. The CDR3: CASSLGLADYNEQFF. CDR3 sequence (DNA): TGTGCCAGCAGCTTGGGGCTAGCGGACTACAATGAGCAGTTCTTC.